This T cell receptor beta chain was sequenced during a study of blood T cell repertoires in COVID-19. Original analysis: For nucleated cells, counts were estimated from reference gene primer amplification. Repertoires were generated with immunoSEQ multiplex PCR, while TCRdb's copy carries only in-frame clones and drops some. V and J calls and clone size are copied from that table; D and trimming were computed from the DNA. The table includes about 210,000 clones, approximately 83% detected once. This CDR3 comprises 15 residues. Looked up from germline, CDR1 is SGHRS and CDR2 is YFSETQ. V dropped 4 bases and J dropped 2 bases, with 14 bases sitting between them.

The TCR was taken from a middle-aged woman with acute COVID-19. The V call is TRBV5-1, the J call TRBJ2-3, with D perhaps TRBD1 (6 bases). The sequenced sample consisted of PBMCs or T cells enriched from blood (not recorded which). Here the CDR3 reads CASSEQGHPTDTQYF. The CDR3 DNA sequence: TGCGCCAGCAGCGAACAGGGCCATCCCACAGATACGCAGTATTTT. The variable domain in full, with the rest retrieved from reference TRBV5-1 and TRBJ2-3, is KAGVTQTPRYLIKTRGQQVTLSCSPISGHRSVSWYQQTPGQGLQFLFEYFSETQRNKGNFPGRFSGRQFSNSRSEMNVSTLELGDSALYLCASSEQGHPTDTQYFGPGTRLTVL.